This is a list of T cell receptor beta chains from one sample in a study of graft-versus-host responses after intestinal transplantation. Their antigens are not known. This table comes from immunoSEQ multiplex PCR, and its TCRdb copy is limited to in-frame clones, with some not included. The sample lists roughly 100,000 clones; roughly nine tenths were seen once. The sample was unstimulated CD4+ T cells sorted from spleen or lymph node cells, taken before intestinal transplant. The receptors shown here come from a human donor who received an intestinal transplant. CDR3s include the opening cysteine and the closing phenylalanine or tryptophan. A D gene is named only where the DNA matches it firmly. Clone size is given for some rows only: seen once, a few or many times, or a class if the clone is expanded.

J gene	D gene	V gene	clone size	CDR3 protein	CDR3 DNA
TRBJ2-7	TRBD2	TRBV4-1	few	CASSQVGGRSYEQYF	TGCGCCAGCAGCCAAGTTGGCGGGAGGAGCTACGAGCAGTACTTC
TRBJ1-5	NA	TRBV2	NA	CASRVDSSNQPQHF	TGTGCCAGCAGAGTGGACAGTAGCAATCAGCCCCAGCATTTT
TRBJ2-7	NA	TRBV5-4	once	CASSLAGRTYEQYF	TGTGCCAGCAGCTTGGCAGGGCGAACCTACGAGCAGTACTTC
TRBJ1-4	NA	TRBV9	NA	CASSASGTDEKLFF	TGTGCCAGCAGCGCGTCCGGGACGGACGAAAAACTGTTTTTT
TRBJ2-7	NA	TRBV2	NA	CASGGGDIHAYEQYF	TGTGCCAGCGGTGGGGGGGACATCCATGCCTACGAGCAGTACTTC
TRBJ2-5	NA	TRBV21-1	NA	CASSKARGFGETQYF	TGTGCCAGCAGCAAAGCGCGGGGATTTGGGGAGACCCAGTACTTC
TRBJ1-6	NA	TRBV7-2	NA	CASSPIRPTERDSPLHF	TGTGCCAGCAGCCCTATACGACCGACAGAGAGGGATTCACCCCTCCACTTT
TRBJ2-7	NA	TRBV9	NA	CASSLSGHPSHEQYF	TGTGCCAGCAGCCTCTCCGGACACCCGTCTCACGAGCAGTACTTC
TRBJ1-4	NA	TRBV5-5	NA	CASSLVRTNEKLFF	TGTGCCAGCAGCTTGGTACGGACTAATGAAAAACTGTTTTTT
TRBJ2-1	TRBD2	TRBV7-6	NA	CASRLSRGDNEQFF	TGTGCCAGCAGGCTTTCACGGGGGGACAATGAGCAGTTCTTC
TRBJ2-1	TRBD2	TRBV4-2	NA	CASSHDLAGGFSSYNEQFF	TGTGCCAGCAGCCATGACCTAGCGGGAGGGTTTAGCTCCTACAATGAGCAGTTCTTC
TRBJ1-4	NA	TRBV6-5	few	CASSLGDGGEKLFF	TGTGCCAGCAGTTTGGGGGATGGGGGTGAAAAACTGTTTTTT
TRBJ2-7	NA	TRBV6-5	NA	CASSYSTRENEQYF	TGTGCCAGCAGTTACTCGACCAGGGAGAACGAGCAGTACTTC
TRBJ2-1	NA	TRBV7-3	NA	CASSSGPAGEQFF	TGTGCCAGCAGTTCGGGACCCGCGGGTGAGCAGTTCTTC
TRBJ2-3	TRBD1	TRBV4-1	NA	CASSQTGGTSWLAASTDTQYF	TGCGCCAGCAGCCAGACAGGGGGTACTTCTTGGCTAGCGGCTAGCACAGATACGCAGTATTTT
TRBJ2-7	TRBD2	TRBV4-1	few	CASSRLAGDDYEQYF	TGCGCCAGCAGCAGACTAGCAGGAGACGACTACGAGCAGTACTTC
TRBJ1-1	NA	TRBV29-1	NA	CSATTLNRRDTEAFF	TGCAGCGCAACAACCCTAAATAGGCGAGACACTGAAGCTTTCTTT
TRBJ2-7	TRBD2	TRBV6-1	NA	CASRQTSLSSYEQYF	TGTGCCAGCAGACAGACTAGCCTGAGCTCCTACGAGCAGTACTTC
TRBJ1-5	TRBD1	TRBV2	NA	CASTDRGRGNQPQHF	TGTGCCAGCACAGACAGGGGCCGGGGTAATCAGCCCCAGCATTTT
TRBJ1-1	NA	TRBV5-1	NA	CASSPVRVNTEAFF	TGCGCCAGCAGCCCCGTGAGGGTGAACACTGAAGCTTTCTTT
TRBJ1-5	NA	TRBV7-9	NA	CASSRQHQPQHF	TGTGCCAGCAGTCGACAGCATCAGCCCCAGCATTTT
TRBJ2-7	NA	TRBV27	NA	CASSLLRGPYEQYF	TGTGCCAGCAGTTTATTGAGAGGGCCCTACGAGCAGTACTTC
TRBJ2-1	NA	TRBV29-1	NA	CSVVGQGGGEQFF	TGCAGCGTTGTAGGCCAGGGGGGCGGTGAGCAGTTCTTC